Here is one T cell receptor beta chain with its context. Antigen: not known. Vbeta (60) and Jbeta (13) primers were used in the PCR. Assay used: immunoSEQ multiplex PCR; TCRdb lists only in-frame clones, some missing. Of about 160,000 clones in the sample, around 75% were seen once. This specimen belongs to a study of cytomegalovirus exposure and HLA in healthy donors. There are 13 residues in the CDR3. V was pared by 1 base and J by 9 bases, with 10 bases between. Germline V gene data show CDR1 as SEHNR and CDR2 as FQNEAQ (reference sequence). Findings and limits, study-wide: Among immune exposure information, only CMV serostatus was available. In a later analysis, a missense DCLRE1C variant was linked to TCR beta V- and J-gene trimming.

This chain uses TRBV7-9 with TRBJ2-1; D is uncertain. The origin of this receptor is a woman aged 45-65 years in good health and CMV-seropositive. Sequenced material: PBMCs. The CDR3 region is CASSLGSIAEQFF. CDR3 bases: TGTGCCAGCAGCTTAGGGAGTATTGCTGAGCAGTTCTTC.